One sample yielded the 6 T cell receptor beta chains listed below, sequenced in a study of shared T cell receptors in the human thymus. Clones were sequenced by immunoSEQ multiplex PCR, and TCRdb holds only the in-frame ones, with some missing. The sample lists approximately 730,000 clones; around 85% were seen once. These same records also appear under a second study, on human thymus T cells.

Material for sequencing was thymocytes. Source of these receptors: a girl under two years old with a congenital heart defect.

The chain is built from TRBV12-5 and TRBJ2-7, with D maybe TRBD2 (7 bases). In germline, CDR1 is LGHNT, CDR2 FRNRAP. This CDR3 is built from 17 residues. V was shortened by 6 bases and J by 4 bases, with 25 bases between the two germline ends. For the CDR3, the DNA is TGTGCTAGTGGACCTACCGCCCGCGGGGGCCTTGGTTACGAGCAGTACTTC. Residues: CASGPTARGGLGYEQYF.

The V and J genes are TRBV6-1 and TRBJ1-1; D not certain. Germline CDR1 and CDR2: MNHNS and SASEGT. V dropped 8 bases and J dropped 4 bases, with 17 bases sitting between them. This CDR3 is built from 14 residues. CDR3 protein: CASLTKQTSTEAFF. The DNA of the CDR3 is TGTGCCAGCCTTACCAAACAGACGAGCACTGAAGCTTTCTTT.

The rearrangement uses TRBV5-1 and TRBJ1-3; 9 bases line up with TRBD1. The CDR3 is 18 residues long. Germline V gives CDR1 SGHRS, CDR2 YFSETQ. V was clipped by 4 bases and J by 0 bases; unmatched bases: 11. The CDR3 is CASSLRQGVNSSGNTIYF. The CDR3 nucleotides read TGCGCCAGCAGCCTCCGACAGGGGGTCAATTCCTCTGGAAACACCATATATTTT. The full variable domain, with the rest looked up from reference TRBV5-1 and TRBJ1-3, is KAGVTQTPRYLIKTRGQQVTLSCSPISGHRSVSWYQQTPGQGLQFLFEYFSETQRNKGNFPGRFSGRQFSNSRSEMNVSTLELGDSALYLCASSLRQGVNSSGNTIYFGEGSWLTVV.

This chain connects TRBV2 to TRBJ2-2, with unresolved D. Per the germline V gene, CDR1 is SNHLY and CDR2 is FYNNEI. The germline V and J ends were trimmed by 9 bases and 4 bases, with 15 bases remaining between them. The CDR3 has 14 amino acids. DNA for the CDR3: TGTGCCAGTAATTCGCGCCCGAGCACCGGGGAGCTGTTTTTT. The encoded protein is CASNSRPSTGELFF.

J is TRBJ2-7 and V is TRBV6-1; 9 bases map to TRBD1. This CDR3 is 13 amino acids long. CDR1 is MNHNS and CDR2 is SASEGT in the germline V gene. J lost 2 bases, V lost 7 bases, and 3 bases had no gene match. Here the CDR3 DNA reads TGTGCCAGCATGGGGGACAGGGCCTACGAGCAGTACTTC. This translates into CASMGDRAYEQYF.

The V and J genes are TRBV14 and TRBJ2-1; TRBD2 matches 14 bases. This CDR3 spans 18 amino acids. After removal of 1 base from V and 5 bases from J, the junction contained 7 bases not matched to a gene. Germline V gene lookup returns CDR1 SGHDN and CDR2 FVKESK. CDR3 protein: CASSQGLAGGKRDNEQFF. CDR3 sequence (DNA): TGTGCCAGCAGCCAAGGACTAGCGGGGGGGAAGCGGGACAATGAGCAGTTCTTC. The variable domain in full, with the rest retrieved from reference TRBV14 and TRBJ2-1, is EAGVTQFPSHSVIEKGQTVTLRCDPISGHDNLYWYRRVMGKEIKFLLHFVKESKQDESGMPNNRFLAERTGGTYSTLKVQPAELEDSGVYFCASSQGLAGGKRDNEQFFGPGTRLTVL.